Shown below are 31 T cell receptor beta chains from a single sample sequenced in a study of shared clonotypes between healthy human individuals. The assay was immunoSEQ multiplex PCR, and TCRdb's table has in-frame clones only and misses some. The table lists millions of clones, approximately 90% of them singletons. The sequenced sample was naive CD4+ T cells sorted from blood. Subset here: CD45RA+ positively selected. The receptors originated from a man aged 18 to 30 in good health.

The CDR3 DNA follows: TGTGCCAGCAGCCAAGATAGGCCGGGATCGCAGTACTTC. As protein: CASSQDRPGSQYF. The J gene is TRBJ2-4, the V gene TRBV14; D might be TRBD2 (5 bases). The CDR3 totals 13 residues. The V end lost 0 bases, the J end lost 13 bases, and 13 bases lay between the germline ends. Germline V lookup: CDR1 SGHDN, CDR2 FVKESK.

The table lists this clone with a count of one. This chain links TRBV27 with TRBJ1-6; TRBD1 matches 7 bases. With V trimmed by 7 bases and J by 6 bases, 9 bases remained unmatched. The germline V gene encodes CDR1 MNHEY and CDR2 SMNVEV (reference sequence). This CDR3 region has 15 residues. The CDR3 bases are TGTGCCAGCATGTCTGGACAGGCGATTAATTCACCCCTCCACTTT. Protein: CASMSGQAINSPLHF.

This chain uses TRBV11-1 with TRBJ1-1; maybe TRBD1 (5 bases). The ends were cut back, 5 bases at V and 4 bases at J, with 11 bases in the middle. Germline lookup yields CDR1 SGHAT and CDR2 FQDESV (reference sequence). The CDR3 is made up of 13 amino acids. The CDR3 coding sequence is TGTGCCAGCAGCGAATGGCAGGGCACTGAAGCTTTCTTT. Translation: CASSEWQGTEAFF.

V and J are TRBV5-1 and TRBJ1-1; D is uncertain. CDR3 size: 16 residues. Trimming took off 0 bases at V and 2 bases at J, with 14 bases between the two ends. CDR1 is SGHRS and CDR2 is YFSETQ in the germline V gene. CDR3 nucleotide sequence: TGCGCCAGCAGCTTGGAAGGACCACTATTAAACACTGAAGCTTTCTTT. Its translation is CASSLEGPLLNTEAFF.

The CDR3: CASSEAQGTYNEKLFF. CDR3 DNA sequence: TGTGCCAGCAGTGAAGCGCAGGGGACCTATAATGAAAAACTGTTTTTT. J is TRBJ1-4 and V is TRBV6-1, with D possibly TRBD1 on 6 matching bases. Germline V gene data show CDR1 as MNHNS and CDR2 as SASEGT. Trimming cost V 0 bases and J 4 bases, with 12 bases left between them. The CDR3 length is 16 residues.

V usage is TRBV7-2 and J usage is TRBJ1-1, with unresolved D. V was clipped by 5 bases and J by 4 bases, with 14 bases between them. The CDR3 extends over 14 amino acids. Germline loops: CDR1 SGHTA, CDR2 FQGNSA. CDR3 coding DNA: TGTGCCAGCAGCCGGCAAGGAATCGGCACTGAAGCTTTCTTT. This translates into CASSRQGIGTEAFF.

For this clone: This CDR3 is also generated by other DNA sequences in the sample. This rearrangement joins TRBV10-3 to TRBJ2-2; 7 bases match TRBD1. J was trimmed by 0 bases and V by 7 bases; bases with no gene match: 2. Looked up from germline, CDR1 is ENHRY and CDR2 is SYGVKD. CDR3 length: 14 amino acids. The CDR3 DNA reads TGTGCCATCACCGGGACAGCGAACACCGGGGAGCTGTTTTTT. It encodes CAITGTANTGELFF.

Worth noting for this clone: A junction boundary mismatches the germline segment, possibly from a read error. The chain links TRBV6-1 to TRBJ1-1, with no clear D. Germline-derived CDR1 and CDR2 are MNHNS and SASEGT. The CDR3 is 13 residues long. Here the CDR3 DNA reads TGTGCCAGCAGGGAAGGGCCGAACACTGAAGCTTTCTTT. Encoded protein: CASREGPNTEAFF.

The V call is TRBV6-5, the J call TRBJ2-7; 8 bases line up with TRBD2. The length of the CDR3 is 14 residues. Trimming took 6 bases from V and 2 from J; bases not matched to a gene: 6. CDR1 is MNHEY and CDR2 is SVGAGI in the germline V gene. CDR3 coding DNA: TGTGCCAGCAGAGCACCGGGACTAGCCTACGAGCAGTACTTC. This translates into CASRAPGLAYEQYF.

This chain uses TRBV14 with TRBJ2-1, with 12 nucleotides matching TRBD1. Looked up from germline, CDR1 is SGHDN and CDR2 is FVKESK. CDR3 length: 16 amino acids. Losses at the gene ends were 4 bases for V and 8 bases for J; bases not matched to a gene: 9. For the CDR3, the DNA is TGTGCCAGCAGCCTCCTCCCGGGACAGGGGGCCTATGAGCAGTTCTTC. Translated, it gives CASSLLPGQGAYEQFF.

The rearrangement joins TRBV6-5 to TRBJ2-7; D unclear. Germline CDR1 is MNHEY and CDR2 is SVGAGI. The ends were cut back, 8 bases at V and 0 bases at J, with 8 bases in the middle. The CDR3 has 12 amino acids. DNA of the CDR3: TGTGCCAGCGTCAGCAGCTCCTACGAGCAGTACTTC. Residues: CASVSSSYEQYF.

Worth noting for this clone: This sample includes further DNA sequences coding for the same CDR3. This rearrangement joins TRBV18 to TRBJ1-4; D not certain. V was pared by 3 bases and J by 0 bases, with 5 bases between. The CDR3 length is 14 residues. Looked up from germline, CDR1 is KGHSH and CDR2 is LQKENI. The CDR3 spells CASSPGATNEKLFF. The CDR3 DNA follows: TGTGCCAGCTCACCGGGCGCAACTAATGAAAAACTGTTTTTT.

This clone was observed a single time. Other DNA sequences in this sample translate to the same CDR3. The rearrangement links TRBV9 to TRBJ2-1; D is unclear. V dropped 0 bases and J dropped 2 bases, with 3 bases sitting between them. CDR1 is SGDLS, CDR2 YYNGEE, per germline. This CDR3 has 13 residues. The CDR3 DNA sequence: TGTGCCAGCAGCGTAGGAGCCTACAATGAGCAGTTCTTC. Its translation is CASSVGAYNEQFF.

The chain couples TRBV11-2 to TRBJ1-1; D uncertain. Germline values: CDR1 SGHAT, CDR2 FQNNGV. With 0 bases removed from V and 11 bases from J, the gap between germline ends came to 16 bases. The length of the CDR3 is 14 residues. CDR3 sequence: CASSLDPTGSGAFF. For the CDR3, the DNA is TGTGCCAGCAGCTTAGATCCGACCGGGAGTGGGGCTTTCTTT.

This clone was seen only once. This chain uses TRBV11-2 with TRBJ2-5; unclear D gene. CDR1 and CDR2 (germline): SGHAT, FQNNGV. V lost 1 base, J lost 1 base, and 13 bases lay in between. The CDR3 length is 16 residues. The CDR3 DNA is TGTGCCAGCAGCTTAGCAAGTGTGATATTCCAAGAGACCCAGTACTTC. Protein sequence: CASSLASVIFQETQYF.

DNA for the CDR3: TGTGCCAGCAGTGAGGAGGATAACTATGGCTACACCTTC. Translated: CASSEEDNYGYTF. The V gene is TRBV2, the J gene TRBJ1-2; no clear D gene. The CDR3 length is 13 residues. The V gene lost 3 bases and the J gene lost 1 base, with 6 bases spanning the gap. CDR1 and CDR2 (germline): SNHLY, FYNNEI.

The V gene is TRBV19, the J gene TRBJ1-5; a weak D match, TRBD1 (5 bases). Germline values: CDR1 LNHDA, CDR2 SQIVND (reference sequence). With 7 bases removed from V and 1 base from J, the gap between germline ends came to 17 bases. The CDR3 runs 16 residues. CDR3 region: CASKKSQGGSNQPQHF. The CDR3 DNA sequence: TGTGCCAGTAAAAAGTCCCAGGGAGGGAGCAATCAGCCCCAGCATTTT.

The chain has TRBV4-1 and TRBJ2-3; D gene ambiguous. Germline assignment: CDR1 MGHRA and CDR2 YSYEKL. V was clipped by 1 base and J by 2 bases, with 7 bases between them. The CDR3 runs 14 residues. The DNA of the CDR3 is TGCGCCAGCAGCCAAGTGACCGCCACAGATACGCAGTATTTT. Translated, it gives CASSQVTATDTQYF.

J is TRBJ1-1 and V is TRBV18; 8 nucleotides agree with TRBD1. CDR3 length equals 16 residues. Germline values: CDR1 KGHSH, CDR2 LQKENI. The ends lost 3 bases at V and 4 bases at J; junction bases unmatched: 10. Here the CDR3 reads CASSPRGQGASTEAFF. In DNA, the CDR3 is TGTGCCAGCTCACCGCGAGGGCAGGGGGCGAGCACTGAAGCTTTCTTT.

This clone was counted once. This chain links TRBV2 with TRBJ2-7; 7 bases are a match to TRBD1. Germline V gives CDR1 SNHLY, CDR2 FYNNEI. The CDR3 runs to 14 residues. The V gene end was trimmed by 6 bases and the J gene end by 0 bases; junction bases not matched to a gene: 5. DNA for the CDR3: TGTGCCAGCAGCCTACAGGGGTTCTCCTACGAGCAGTACTTC. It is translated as CASSLQGFSYEQYF.

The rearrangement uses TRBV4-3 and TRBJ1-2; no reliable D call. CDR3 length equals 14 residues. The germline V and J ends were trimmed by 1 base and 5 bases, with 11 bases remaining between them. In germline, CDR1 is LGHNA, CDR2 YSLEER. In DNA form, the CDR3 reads TGCGCCAGCAGCCAAGGGGGAGGGAATTATGGCTACACCTTC. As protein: CASSQGGGNYGYTF.

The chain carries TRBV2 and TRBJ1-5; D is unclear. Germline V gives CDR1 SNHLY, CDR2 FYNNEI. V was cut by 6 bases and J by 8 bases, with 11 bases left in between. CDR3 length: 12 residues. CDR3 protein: CASSPRPEPQHF. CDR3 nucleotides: TGTGCCAGCAGCCCCCGACCTGAGCCCCAGCATTTT.

DNA of the CDR3: TGTGCCACCAGCAGAGATCCAGGCGGGAGGGCCTCCTACGAGCAGTACTTC. This encodes CATSRDPGGRASYEQYF. The chain links TRBV15 to TRBJ2-7, with 9 bases lining up with TRBD2. This CDR3 comprises 17 residues. The V segment lost 0 bases and the J segment 0 bases; nucleotides outside the gene matches: 6. CDR1 is LNHNV, CDR2 YYDKDF, per germline (reference sequence).

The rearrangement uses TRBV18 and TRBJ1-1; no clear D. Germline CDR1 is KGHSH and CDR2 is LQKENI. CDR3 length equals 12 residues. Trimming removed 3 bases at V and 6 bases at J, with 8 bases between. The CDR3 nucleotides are TGTGCCAGCTCACCCCCAAAGCCTGAAGCTTTCTTT. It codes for CASSPPKPEAFF. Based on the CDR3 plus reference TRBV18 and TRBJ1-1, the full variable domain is NAGVMQNPRHLVRRRGQEARLRCSPMKGHSHVYWYRQLPEEGLKFMVYLQKENIIDESGMPKERFSAEFPKEGPSILRIQQVVRGDSAAYFCASSPPKPEAFFGQGTRLTVV.

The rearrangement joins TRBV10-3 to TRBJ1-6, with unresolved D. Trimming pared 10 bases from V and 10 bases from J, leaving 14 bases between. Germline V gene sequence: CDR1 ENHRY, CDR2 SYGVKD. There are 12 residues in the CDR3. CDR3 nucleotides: TGTGCCACCGGGATGGGAAACTCACCCCTCCACTTT. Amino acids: CATGMGNSPLHF.

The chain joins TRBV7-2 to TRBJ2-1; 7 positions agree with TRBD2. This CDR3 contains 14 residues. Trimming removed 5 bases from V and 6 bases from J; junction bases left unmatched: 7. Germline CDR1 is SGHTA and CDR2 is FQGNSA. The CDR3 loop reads CASSGEPSGNEQFF. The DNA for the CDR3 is TGTGCCAGCAGCGGAGAGCCTAGCGGCAATGAGCAGTTCTTC.

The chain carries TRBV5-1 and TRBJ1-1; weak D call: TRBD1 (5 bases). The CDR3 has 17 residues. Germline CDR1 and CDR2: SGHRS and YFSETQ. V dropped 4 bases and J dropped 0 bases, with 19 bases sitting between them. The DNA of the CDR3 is TGCGCCAGCAGCGACGAAGGGGTAGGATACATGAACACTGAAGCTTTCTTT. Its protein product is CASSDEGVGYMNTEAFF.

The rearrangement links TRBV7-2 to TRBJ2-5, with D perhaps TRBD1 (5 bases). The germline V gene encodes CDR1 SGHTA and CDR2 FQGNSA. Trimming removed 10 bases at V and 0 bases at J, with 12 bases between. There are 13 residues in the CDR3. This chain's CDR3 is CATESGNQETQYF. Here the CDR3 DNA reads TGTGCCACTGAATCAGGGAACCAAGAGACCCAGTACTTC.

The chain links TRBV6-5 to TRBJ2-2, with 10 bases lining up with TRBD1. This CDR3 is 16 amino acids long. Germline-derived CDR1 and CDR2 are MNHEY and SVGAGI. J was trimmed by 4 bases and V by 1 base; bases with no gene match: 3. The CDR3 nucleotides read TGTGCCAGCAGTTACTACGGGACAGGGGCCACCGGGGAGCTGTTTTTT. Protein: CASSYYGTGATGELFF.

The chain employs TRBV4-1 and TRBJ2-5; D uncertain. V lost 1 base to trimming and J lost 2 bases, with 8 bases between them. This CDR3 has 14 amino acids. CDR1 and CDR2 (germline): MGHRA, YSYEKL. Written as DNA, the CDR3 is TGCGCCAGCAGCCAAGGGACGGAGCAAGAGACCCAGTACTTC. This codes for CASSQGTEQETQYF.

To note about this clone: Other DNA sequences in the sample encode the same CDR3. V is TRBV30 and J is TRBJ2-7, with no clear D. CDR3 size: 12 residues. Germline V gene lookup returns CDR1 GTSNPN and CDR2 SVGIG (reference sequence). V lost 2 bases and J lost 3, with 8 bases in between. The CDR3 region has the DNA TGTGCCTGGAGTCCGGCCAGCTACGAGCAGTACTTC. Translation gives CAWSPASYEQYF.